This is a list of T cell receptor beta chains from one sample in a study of regulatory T cells in long-lasting Graves disease. TCRdb called the multiplex PCR reads again in MiXCR, with one record for every CDR3 protein. The sample has 400,000 or so distinct CDR3 sequences; around 22% are singletons. This specimen consisted of peripheral blood mononuclear cells (PBMCs), obtained when the disease was refractory, from a patient treated with antithyroid drugs. These receptors all come from a female donor with Graves disease. Both conserved end residues are part of each CDR3. A D gene is named only where the DNA matches it firmly. Some rows mark clone size as missing; the rest say once, few, many or name a class of expanded clone.

J,V,D,size,CDR3,DNA
TRBJ2-2,TRBV5-1,TRBD1,-,CASSRGTGGANTGELFF,TGCGCCAGCAGTCGGGGGACAGGGGGCGCGAACACCGGGGAGCTGTTTTTT
TRBJ2-2,TRBV2,-,-,CASSEVGAGHGELFF,TGTGCCAGCAGTGAGGTCGGGGCAGGCCACGGGGAGCTGTTTTTT
TRBJ2-5,TRBV4-1,-,-,CASSQRPVGLQETQYF,TGCGCCAGCAGCCAAAGACCGGTGGGCCTTCAAGAGACCCAGTACTTC
TRBJ2-5,TRBV29-1,-,-,CSALSTGTTETQYF,TGCAGCGCCCTCTCTACAGGGACCACAGAGACCCAGTACTTC
TRBJ2-3,TRBV15,-,few,CATSRLVVGTDTQYF,TGTGCCACCAGCAGACTAGTGGTGGGCACAGATACGCAGTATTTT
TRBJ2-7,TRBV28,TRBD2,-,CAAGGGPGLGAYEQYF,TGTGCCGCAGGTGGGGGTCCGGGACTAGGGGCCTACGAGCAGTACTTC
TRBJ2-5,TRBV7-8,-,-,CASSSDKTGRETQYF,TGTGCCAGCAGCTCCGATAAGACAGGGAGGGAGACCCAGTACTTC
TRBJ2-5,TRBV7-6,-,-,CASSLSSGQVETQYF,TGTGCCAGCAGCTTGTCTTCGGGGCAGGTGGAGACCCAGTACTTC
TRBJ1-5,TRBV12-3/TRBV12-4,-,many,CASSLGRVNQPQHF,TGTGCCAGCAGTTTAGGGCGGGTCAATCAGCCCCAGCATTTT
TRBJ2-5,TRBV20-1,-,-,CSARFQSETQYF,TGCAGTGCTAGATTCCAAAGTGAGACCCAGTACTTC
TRBJ1-5,TRBV28,-,many,CASSLDQGTNQPQHF,TGTGCCAGCAGTTTAGACCAGGGAACCAATCAGCCCCAGCATTTT
TRBJ1-6,TRBV6-1,-,many,CASSDHRNNSPLHF,TGTGCCAGCAGTGATCACCGTAATAATTCACCCCTCCACTTT
TRBJ1-3,TRBV5-1,TRBD1,-,CASSPSRTGAGNTIYF,TGCGCCAGCAGCCCCTCCAGGACAGGGGCCGGAAACACCATATATTTT
TRBJ2-7,TRBV13,-,once,CASSLGLWDSVRVEQYF,TGTGCCAGCAGCTTAGGCCTTTGGGATTCGGTTCGTGTCGAGCAGTACTTC
TRBJ1-2,TRBV7-2,-,many,CASSPRQGPLNGYTF,TGTGCCAGCAGCCCGCGGCAGGGCCCCCTTAACGGCTACACCTTC
TRBJ2-7,TRBV30,-,-,CAWSVETWSGETYEQYF,TGTGCCTGGAGTGTGGAAACTTGGTCCGGGGAAACCTACGAGCAGTACTTC
TRBJ1-2,TRBV3-1,-,-,CASSQPGGSYGYTF,TGTGCCAGCAGCCAACCGGGGGGATCCTATGGCTACACCTTC
TRBJ1-6,TRBV6-1,-,few,CASSTSGGALDSPLHF,TGTGCCAGCAGTACGAGTGGGGGGGCCTTGGATTCACCCCTCCACTTT
TRBJ1-1,TRBV28,-,many,CASSFWDQPTEAFF,TGTGCCAGCAGTTTCTGGGACCAACCCACTGAAGCTTTCTTT
TRBJ2-2,TRBV29-1,-,-,CSVGRANTGELFF,TGCAGCGTTGGCAGGGCAAACACCGGGGAGCTGTTTTTT
TRBJ1-1,TRBV2,-,many,CASLRVKVMNTEAFF,TGTGCCAGCCTTCGGGTCAAGGTCATGAACACTGAAGCTTTCTTT
TRBJ2-7,TRBV6-2/TRBV6-3,TRBD2,many,CASSYSRLAGVEQYF,TGTGCCAGCAGTTACTCGAGGCTAGCGGGAGTCGAGCAGTACTTC
TRBJ2-2,TRBV6-1,-,-,CASRQPPWNTGELFF,TGTGCCAGCAGACAACCCCCGTGGAACACCGGGGAGCTGTTTTTT
TRBJ2-4,TRBV7-9,TRBD2,-,CASRRLAGNIQYF,TGTGCCAGCCGCCGACTAGCGGGAAACATTCAGTACTTC
TRBJ1-1,TRBV28,TRBD1,few,CASMTGGMNTEVFF,TGTGCCAGCATGACAGGGGGGATGAACACTGAAGTTTTCTTT
TRBJ2-5,TRBV19,TRBD2,few,CASSLTSATGGTQYF,TGTGCCAGTAGTCTTACTAGCGCCACCGGTGGGACCCAGTACTTC
TRBJ1-2,TRBV2,-,many,CASSDTTNYGYTF,TGTGCCAGCAGTGATACCACAAACTATGGCTACACCTTC
TRBJ2-7,TRBV20-1,-,few,CSAGEGGIYEQYF,TGCAGTGCTGGGGAAGGCGGGATCTACGAGCAGTACTTC
TRBJ1-2,TRBV7-2,-,-,CASSLEWGGYTF,TGTGCCAGCAGCTTAGAGTGGGGTGGCTACACCTTC
TRBJ2-7,TRBV2,TRBD2,few,CASSEVKAGGGGEQYF,TGTGCCAGCAGTGAAGTCAAAGCGGGAGGAGGGGGGGAGCAGTACTTC
TRBJ2-7,TRBV3-1,TRBD1,-,CASRNRGNSYEQYF,TGTGCCAGCCGAAACAGGGGTAACTCCTACGAGCAGTACTTC
TRBJ2-5,TRBV28,TRBD2,many,CASSSSGTYQETQYF,TGTGCCAGCAGCTCCAGCGGGACGTACCAAGAGACCCAGTACTTC
TRBJ2-5,TRBV4-2,-,once,CASSQGDVDRQETQYF,TGTGCCAGCAGCCAAGGGGATGTCGACAGACAAGAGACCCAGTACTTC
TRBJ2-4,TRBV20-1,TRBD1,few,CSARSIRTGENIQYF,TGCAGTGCTCGGAGTATAAGGACAGGGGAAAACATTCAGTACTTC
TRBJ2-2,TRBV12-5,TRBD2,-,CASGPKFGTSGRSIEAGELFF,TGTGCTAGTGGTCCGAAGTTCGGGACTAGCGGGAGGAGTATTGAAGCCGGGGAGCTGTTTTTT
TRBJ2-7,TRBV20-1,TRBD2,few,CSASLRLAGRSYEQYF,TGCAGTGCCTCCCTTCGACTAGCGGGAAGGTCCTACGAGCAGTACTTC
TRBJ2-5,TRBV28,-,many,CASSPGRGQTQETQYF,TGTGCCAGCAGCCCGGGGAGGGGACAAACCCAAGAGACCCAGTACTTC
TRBJ2-2,TRBV27,-,many,CASSSGPIGKATRGLIRGELFF,TGTGCCAGCAGTAGCGGCCCCATAGGGAAGGCGACGCGCGGGTTAATACGCGGGGAGCTGTTTTTT
TRBJ2-1,TRBV30,TRBD1,few,CAWSVGQGANNEQFF,TGTGCCTGGAGTGTTGGGCAGGGGGCCAACAATGAGCAGTTCTTC
TRBJ1-2,TRBV7-2,TRBD1,few,CASSSSGGGGGVTNYGYTF,TGTGCCAGCAGCTCCTCGGGTGGCGGAGGGGGCGTGACTAACTATGGCTACACCTTC
TRBJ1-2,TRBV7-9,TRBD1,many,CASSLNPFQGVLGGYTF,TGTGCCAGCAGCTTGAACCCCTTCCAGGGGGTATTGGGTGGCTACACCTTC
TRBJ1-1,TRBV7-2,TRBD1,few,CASSPKWGQTEAFF,TGTGCCAGCAGCCCAAAGTGGGGACAGACTGAAGCTTTCTTT
TRBJ2-2,TRBV29-1,TRBD2,-,CSVLLTSGRATGELFF,TGCAGCGTCCTCCTCACTAGCGGGAGGGCCACCGGGGAGCTGTTTTTT
TRBJ1-2,TRBV14,-,-,CASSNRVSEGYTF,TGTGCCAGCAGCAATCGCGTCTCGGAAGGCTACACCTTC
TRBJ1-2,TRBV18,-,few,CASSPPTADYGYTF,TGTGCCAGCTCACCACCGACGGCAGACTATGGCTACACCTTC
TRBJ2-5,TRBV7-9,-,few,CASSSRLGEETQYF,TGTGCCAGCAGCTCACGTTTGGGAGAAGAGACCCAGTACTTC